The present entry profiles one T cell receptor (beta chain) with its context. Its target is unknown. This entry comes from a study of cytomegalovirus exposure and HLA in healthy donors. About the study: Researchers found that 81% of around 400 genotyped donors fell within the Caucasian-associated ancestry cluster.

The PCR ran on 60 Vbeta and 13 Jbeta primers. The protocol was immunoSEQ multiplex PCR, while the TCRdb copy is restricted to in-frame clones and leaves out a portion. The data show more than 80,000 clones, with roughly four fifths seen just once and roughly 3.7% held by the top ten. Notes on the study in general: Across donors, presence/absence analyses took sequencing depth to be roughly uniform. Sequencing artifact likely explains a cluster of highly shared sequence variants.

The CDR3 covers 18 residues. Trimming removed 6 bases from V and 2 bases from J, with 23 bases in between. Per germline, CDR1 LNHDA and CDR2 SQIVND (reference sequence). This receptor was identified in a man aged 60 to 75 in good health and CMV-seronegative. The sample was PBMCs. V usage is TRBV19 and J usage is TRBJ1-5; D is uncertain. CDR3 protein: CASRREGGRPMGNQPQHF. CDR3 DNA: TGTGCCAGTAGGCGAGAGGGCGGGCGCCCCATGGGCAATCAGCCCCAGCATTTT.